One sample yielded the 17 T cell receptor beta chains listed below, sequenced in a study of shared clonotypes between healthy human individuals. Repertoires were generated with immunoSEQ multiplex PCR, while TCRdb's copy carries only in-frame clones and drops some. The table has 2 million to 3 million clones, 93% seen once. What was sequenced was naive CD4+ T cells from PBMCs. Described subset: CD45RA+ positively selected. The receptors come from a man between 18 and 35 years old in good health. Some clones in this sample may be carry-over from other donors' samples.

The rearrangement uses TRBV7-2 and TRBJ2-5; 12 bases match TRBD2. Germline-derived CDR1 and CDR2 are SGHTA and FQGNSA. The CDR3 is 18 residues long. V dropped 5 bases and J dropped 1; count of bases not matched to a gene: 11. CDR3 nucleotide sequence: TGTGCCAGCAGCCCCCGACGCGGGACTAGCGGGCTCCAAGAGACCCAGTACTTC. Encoded protein: CASSPRRGTSGLQETQYF.

V and J are TRBV5-4 and TRBJ2-5; tentative D call: TRBD1 (6 bases). CDR1 and CDR2 from the germline V gene are SGHNT and YYREEE (reference sequence). The CDR3 runs to 15 residues. Trimming took 1 base from V and 4 from J, leaving 14 bases between them. This CDR3 is CASSLRAGVGETQYF. CDR3 sequence (DNA): TGTGCCAGCAGCTTGAGGGCAGGGGTAGGAGAGACCCAGTACTTC.

The CDR3 DNA sequence: TGTGCCAGCAGCAGGGTGGCGAGCTCCTACAATGAGCAGTTCTTC. This codes for CASSRVASSYNEQFF. The V gene is TRBV7-2, the J gene TRBJ2-1, with D unresolved. The CDR3 extends over 15 amino acids. Trimming shortened V by 5 bases and J by 0 bases, and 11 bases separated the two germline ends. Germline CDR1 is SGHTA and CDR2 is FQGNSA.

The J gene is TRBJ2-1, the V gene TRBV19; tentative D call: TRBD2 (5 bases). The CDR3 is made up of 16 amino acids. Germline V gives CDR1 LNHDA, CDR2 SQIVND (reference sequence). Trimming removed 6 bases from V and 0 bases from J, with 15 bases in between. The CDR3 region has the DNA TGTGCCAGTAGCGAAGGACTGTTAGGCTCCTACAATGAGCAGTTCTTC. Protein: CASSEGLLGSYNEQFF.

The chain combines TRBV18 with TRBJ1-1, with D possibly TRBD1 on 6 matching bases. Trimming pared 3 bases from V and 8 bases from J, leaving 13 bases between. The germline gives CDR1 KGHSH, CDR2 LQKENI. This CDR3 is built from 13 residues. In DNA form, the CDR3 reads TGTGCCAGCTCACCGGTAGGGGGTTCCGAAGCTTTCTTT. Encoded protein: CASSPVGGSEAFF.

This clone has a handful of counts. The rearrangement uses TRBV5-1 and TRBJ1-3; D gene uncertain. Trimming shortened V by 7 bases and J by 0 bases, and 5 bases separated the two germline ends. The germline V gene encodes CDR1 SGHRS and CDR2 YFSETQ. This CDR3 region has 12 residues. The CDR3 DNA follows: TGCGCCAGCGGGAGCTCTGGAAACACCATATATTTT. Amino acids: CASGSSGNTIYF.

The chain recombines TRBV5-1 with TRBJ1-5; the D is unclear. The CDR3 runs 14 residues. V was clipped by 0 bases and J by 4 bases, with 8 bases between them. CDR1 and CDR2 (germline): SGHRS, YFSETQ. In nucleotides, the CDR3 is TGCGCCAGCAGCTTGGATATAGGGAATCAGCCCCAGCATTTT. It is translated as CASSLDIGNQPQHF. Full variable domain (remainder filled in from reference TRBV5-1 and TRBJ1-5): KAGVTQTPRYLIKTRGQQVTLSCSPISGHRSVSWYQQTPGQGLQFLFEYFSETQRNKGNFPGRFSGRQFSNSRSEMNVSTLELGDSALYLCASSLDIGNQPQHFGDGTRLSIL.

This clone was detected only once. V gene TRBV11-2 combines with J gene TRBJ2-3; 9 bases match TRBD1. Unmatched junction bases numbered 8, after V lost 5 bases and J lost 5 bases. Germline CDR1 is SGHAT and CDR2 is FQNNGV. CDR3 length: 15 amino acids. The CDR3 region has the DNA TGTGCCAGCAGCCGTAACAGGGGGCTGGTAGATACGCAGTATTTT. It translates to CASSRNRGLVDTQYF.

The chain carries TRBV2 and TRBJ2-3; 11 nucleotides agree with TRBD2. The CDR3 runs to 15 residues. Unmatched junction bases numbered 2, after V lost 5 bases and J lost 1 base. CDR1 is SNHLY, CDR2 FYNNEI, per germline. In DNA form, the CDR3 reads TGTGCCAGCAGTAAGGGACTAGCGGGCACAGATACGCAGTATTTT. Its translation is CASSKGLAGTDTQYF.

The chain has TRBV5-1 and TRBJ1-1; D is undetermined. V lost 0 bases and J 1 base, leaving 13 bases between the germline ends. CDR1 is SGHRS, CDR2 YFSETQ, per germline. The CDR3 consists of 16 residues. The CDR3 sequence: CASSLGSYPGNTEAFF. The CDR3 nucleotides are TGCGCCAGCAGCTTGGGGTCGTACCCGGGGAACACTGAAGCTTTCTTT.

The V gene is TRBV6-1, the J gene TRBJ1-3; 7 nucleotides line up with TRBD1. Germline lookup yields CDR1 MNHNS and CDR2 SASEGT. This CDR3 comprises 15 residues. Trimming cost V 5 bases and J 2 bases; bases outside gene matches: 6. The CDR3 bases are TGTGCCAGCAGTAGAGACAGGGTGGCTGGAAACACCATATATTTT. This gives the protein CASSRDRVAGNTIYF.

The J gene is TRBJ2-6, the V gene TRBV6-5; D gene ambiguous. This CDR3 region has 15 residues. The V gene lost 8 bases and the J gene lost 0 bases, with 11 bases spanning the gap. Germline V gene sequence: CDR1 MNHEY, CDR2 SVGAGI. CDR3 sequence reads: CASRAIDSGANVLTF. CDR3 sequence (DNA): TGTGCCAGCCGGGCGATCGACTCTGGGGCCAACGTCCTGACTTTC.

CDR3 DNA: TGTGCCAGCAGTCCGACAGGGGGACTATCCTACGAGCAGTACTTC. Its protein product is CASSPTGGLSYEQYF. The chain employs TRBV6-6 and TRBJ2-7; 9 bases line up with TRBD1. This CDR3 region has 15 residues. Germline CDR1 is MNHNY and CDR2 is SVGAGI (reference sequence). V was pared by 5 bases and J by 1 base, with 6 bases of the junction left unmatched.

A note on this clone: Other DNA sequences in the sample encode the same CDR3. The chain couples TRBV19 to TRBJ2-1; unclear D gene. The germline gives CDR1 LNHDA, CDR2 SQIVND (reference sequence). This CDR3 spans 11 amino acids. Deletions cut 3 bases from V and 6 bases from J, with 3 bases between. The CDR3 nucleotides are TGTGCCAGTAGTATTCTCAATGAGCAGTTCTTC. It yields the protein CASSILNEQFF.

With regard to this clone: The DNA is left out, because the CDR3 cannot be placed on it with certainty; the CDR3 is given as TCRdb lists it. V is TRBV19 and J is TRBJ2-2; TRBD2 was called by the table and not checked on the DNA. The CDR3 numbers 16 amino acids, ends counted. In germline, CDR1 is LNHDA, CDR2 SQIVND (reference sequence). CDR3 residues: CASSTLRAGRGGELFF.

The chain carries TRBV19 and TRBJ2-7; D may be TRBD2 (5 bases). Germline V gene sequence: CDR1 LNHDA, CDR2 SQIVND (reference sequence). The CDR3 spans 15 residues. Trimming pared 4 bases from V and 0 bases from J, leaving 13 bases between. CDR3 sequence: CASSTSEASSYEQYF. In DNA form, the CDR3 reads TGTGCCAGTAGTACGTCGGAGGCGAGCTCCTACGAGCAGTACTTC.

This clone appeared a single time. This rearrangement joins TRBV7-3 to TRBJ2-1; D might be TRBD1 (6 bases). Germline values: CDR1 SGHTA, CDR2 FQGTGA. The V and J ends lost 5 bases and 7 bases respectively, with 15 bases between them. The CDR3 contains 14 residues. The CDR3 is CASSPDRQENEQFF. As DNA, the CDR3 is TGTGCCAGCAGCCCCGACCGACAGGAAAATGAGCAGTTCTTC.